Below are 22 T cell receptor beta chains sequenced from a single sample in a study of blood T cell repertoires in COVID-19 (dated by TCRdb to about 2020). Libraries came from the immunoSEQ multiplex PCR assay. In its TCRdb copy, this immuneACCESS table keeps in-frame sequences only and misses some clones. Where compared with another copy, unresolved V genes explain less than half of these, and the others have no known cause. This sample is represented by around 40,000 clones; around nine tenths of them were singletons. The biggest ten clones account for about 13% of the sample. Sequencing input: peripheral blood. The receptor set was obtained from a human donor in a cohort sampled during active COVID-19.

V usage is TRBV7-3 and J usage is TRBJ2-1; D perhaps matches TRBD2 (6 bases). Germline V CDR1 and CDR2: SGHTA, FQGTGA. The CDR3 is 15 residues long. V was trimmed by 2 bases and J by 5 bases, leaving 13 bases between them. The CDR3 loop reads CASSLSGGFNNEQFF. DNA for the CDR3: TGTGCCAGCAGCTTATCTGGAGGGTTCAACAATGAGCAGTTCTTC.

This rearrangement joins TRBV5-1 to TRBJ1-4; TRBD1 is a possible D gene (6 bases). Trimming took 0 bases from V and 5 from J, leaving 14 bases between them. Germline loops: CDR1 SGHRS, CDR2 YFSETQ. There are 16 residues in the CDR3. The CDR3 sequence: CASSLGTGRGNEKLFF. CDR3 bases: TGCGCCAGCAGCTTGGGTACAGGGCGAGGAAATGAAAAACTGTTTTTT.

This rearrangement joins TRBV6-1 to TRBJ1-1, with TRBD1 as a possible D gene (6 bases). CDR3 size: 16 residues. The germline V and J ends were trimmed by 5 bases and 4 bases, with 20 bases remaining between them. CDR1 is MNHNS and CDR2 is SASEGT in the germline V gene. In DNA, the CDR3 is TGTGCCAGCAGTCAAGGGGACACCAGGTGGGGCACTGAAGCTTTCTTT. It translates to CASSQGDTRWGTEAFF.

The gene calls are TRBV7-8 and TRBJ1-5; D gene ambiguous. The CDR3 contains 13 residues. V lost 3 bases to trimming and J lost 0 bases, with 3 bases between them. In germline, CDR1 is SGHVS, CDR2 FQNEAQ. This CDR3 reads CASSFNSNQPQHF. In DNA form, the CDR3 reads TGTGCCAGCAGCTTTAATAGCAATCAGCCCCAGCATTTT.

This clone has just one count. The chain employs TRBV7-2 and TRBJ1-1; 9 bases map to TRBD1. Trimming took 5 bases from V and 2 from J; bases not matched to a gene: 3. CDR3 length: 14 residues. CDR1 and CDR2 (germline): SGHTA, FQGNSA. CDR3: CASSLGQGNTEAFF. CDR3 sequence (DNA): TGTGCCAGCAGCCTGGGACAGGGAAACACTGAAGCTTTCTTT.

This chain's CDR3 is CASRDRASYGYTF. CDR3 sequence (DNA): TGTGCCAGTAGAGACAGGGCGTCTTATGGCTACACCTTC. This chain links TRBV19 with TRBJ1-2, with 7 bases aligning to TRBD1. V shed 6 bases, J shed 5 bases, and the junction held 6 bases outside the gene matches. This CDR3 has 13 residues. From germline, CDR1 is LNHDA and CDR2 SQIVND (reference sequence).

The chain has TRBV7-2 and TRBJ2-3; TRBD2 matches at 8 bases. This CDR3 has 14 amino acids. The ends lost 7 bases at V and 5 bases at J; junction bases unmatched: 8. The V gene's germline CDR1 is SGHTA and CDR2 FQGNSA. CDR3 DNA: TGTGCCAGCACCCCCGGCGGGGGGCTAGATACGCAGTATTTT. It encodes CASTPGGGLDTQYF.

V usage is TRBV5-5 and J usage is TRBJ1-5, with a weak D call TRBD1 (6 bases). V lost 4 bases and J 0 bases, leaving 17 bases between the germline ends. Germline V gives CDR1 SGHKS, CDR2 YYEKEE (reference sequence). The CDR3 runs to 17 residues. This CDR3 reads CASSPRGGPYSNQPQHF. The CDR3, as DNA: TGTGCCAGCAGCCCCAGGGGTGGCCCTTATAGCAATCAGCCCCAGCATTTT.

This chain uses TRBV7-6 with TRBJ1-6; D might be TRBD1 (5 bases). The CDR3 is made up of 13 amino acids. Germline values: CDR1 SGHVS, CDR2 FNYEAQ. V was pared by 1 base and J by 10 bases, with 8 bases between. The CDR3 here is CASSLETESPLHF. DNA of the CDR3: TGTGCCAGCAGCTTAGAGACAGAGTCACCCCTCCACTTT.

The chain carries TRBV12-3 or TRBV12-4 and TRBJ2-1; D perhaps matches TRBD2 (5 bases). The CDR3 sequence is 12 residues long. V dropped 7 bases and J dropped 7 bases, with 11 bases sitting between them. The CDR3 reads CASNLGVNEQFF. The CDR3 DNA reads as TGTGCCAGCAACTTGGGAGTGAATGAGCAGTTCTTC.

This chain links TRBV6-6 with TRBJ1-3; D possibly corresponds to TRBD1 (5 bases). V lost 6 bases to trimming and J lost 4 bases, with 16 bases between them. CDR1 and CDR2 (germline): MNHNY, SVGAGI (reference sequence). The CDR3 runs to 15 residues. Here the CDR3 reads CASRGPGGAGNTIYF. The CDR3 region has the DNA TGTGCCAGCAGAGGGCCAGGAGGGGCAGGAAACACCATATATTTT.

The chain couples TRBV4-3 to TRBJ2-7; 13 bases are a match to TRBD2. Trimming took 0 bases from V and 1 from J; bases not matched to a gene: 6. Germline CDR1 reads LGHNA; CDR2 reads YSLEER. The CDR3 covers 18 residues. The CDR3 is CASSQESRLAGGSYEQYF. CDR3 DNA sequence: TGCGCCAGCAGCCAAGAGTCAAGACTAGCGGGGGGTTCCTACGAGCAGTACTTC.

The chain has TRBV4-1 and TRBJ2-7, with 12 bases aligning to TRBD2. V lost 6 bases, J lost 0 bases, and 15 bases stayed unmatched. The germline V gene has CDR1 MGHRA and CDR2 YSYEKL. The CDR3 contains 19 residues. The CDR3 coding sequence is TGCGCCAGCAGGCAGACCCTTACTAGCGGGGGGTCGACCTCCTACGAGCAGTACTTC. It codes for CASRQTLTSGGSTSYEQYF.

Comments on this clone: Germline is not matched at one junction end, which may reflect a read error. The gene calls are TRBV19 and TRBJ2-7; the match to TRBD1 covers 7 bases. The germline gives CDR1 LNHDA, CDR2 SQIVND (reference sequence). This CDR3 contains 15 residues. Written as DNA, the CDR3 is TGTGCCAGTAGTAAACCGGGACAGTACTCCCACGAGCAGTACTTC. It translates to CASSKPGQYSHEQYF.

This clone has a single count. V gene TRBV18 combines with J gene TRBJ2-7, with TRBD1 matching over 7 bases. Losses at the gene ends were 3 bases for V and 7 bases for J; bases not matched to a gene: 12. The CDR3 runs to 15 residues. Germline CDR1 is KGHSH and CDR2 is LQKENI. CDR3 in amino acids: CASSPGAGGAWEQYF. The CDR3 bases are TGTGCCAGCTCACCGGGGGCAGGGGGTGCTTGGGAGCAGTACTTC. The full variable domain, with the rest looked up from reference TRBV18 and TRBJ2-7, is NAGVMQNPRHLVRRRGQEARLRCSPMKGHSHVYWYRQLPEEGLKFMVYLQKENIIDESGMPKERFSAEFPKEGPSILRIQQVVRGDSAAYFCASSPGAGGAWEQYFGPGTRLTVT.

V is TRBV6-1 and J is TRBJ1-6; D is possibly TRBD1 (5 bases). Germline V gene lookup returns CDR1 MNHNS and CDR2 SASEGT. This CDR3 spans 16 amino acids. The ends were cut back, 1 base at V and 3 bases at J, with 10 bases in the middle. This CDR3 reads CASSEEGRVYNSPLHF. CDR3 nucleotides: TGTGCCAGCAGTGAAGAGGGCAGGGTCTATAATTCACCCCTCCACTTT.

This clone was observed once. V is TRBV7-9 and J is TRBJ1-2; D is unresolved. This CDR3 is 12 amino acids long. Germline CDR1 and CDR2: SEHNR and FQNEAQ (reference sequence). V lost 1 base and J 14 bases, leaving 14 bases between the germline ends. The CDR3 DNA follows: TGTGCCAGCAGCTTAGAGTACTCTCCCTTGACCTTC. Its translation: CASSLEYSPLTF.

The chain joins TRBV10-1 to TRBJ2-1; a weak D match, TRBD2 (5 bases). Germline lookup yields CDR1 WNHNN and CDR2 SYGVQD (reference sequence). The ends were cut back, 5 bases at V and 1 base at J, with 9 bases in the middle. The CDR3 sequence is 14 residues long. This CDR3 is CASSPQRSYNEQFF. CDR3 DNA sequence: TGCGCCAGCAGTCCCCAGCGGTCCTACAATGAGCAGTTCTTC.

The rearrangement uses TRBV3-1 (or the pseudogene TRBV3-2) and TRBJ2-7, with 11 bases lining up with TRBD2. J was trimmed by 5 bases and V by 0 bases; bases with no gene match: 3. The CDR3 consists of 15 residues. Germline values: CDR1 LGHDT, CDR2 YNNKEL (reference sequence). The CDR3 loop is CASSQDLAGGDEQYF. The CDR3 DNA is TGTGCCAGCAGCCAAGACCTAGCGGGAGGCGACGAGCAGTACTTC.

CDR3 sequence: CASSTGEAPGQFF. The CDR3 DNA sequence: TGTGCCAGCAGTACCGGGGAGGCACCGGGACAGTTCTTC. J is TRBJ2-1 and V is TRBV2; a weak D match, TRBD2 (6 bases). From germline, CDR1 is SNHLY and CDR2 FYNNEI. The V end was cut by 5 bases, the J end by 13 bases, with 18 bases between. The CDR3 contains 13 residues.

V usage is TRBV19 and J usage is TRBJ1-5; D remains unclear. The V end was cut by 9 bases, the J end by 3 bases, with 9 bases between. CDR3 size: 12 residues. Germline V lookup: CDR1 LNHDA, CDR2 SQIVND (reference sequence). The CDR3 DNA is TGTGCCAGCAAGGAGTTCAATCAGCCCCAGCATTTT. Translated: CASKEFNQPQHF. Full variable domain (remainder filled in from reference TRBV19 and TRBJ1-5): DGGITQSPKYLFRKEGQNVTLSCEQNLNHDAMYWYRQDPGQGLRLIYYSQIVNDFQKGDIAEGYSVSREKKESFPLTVTSAQKNPTAFYLCASKEFNQPQHFGDGTRLSIL.

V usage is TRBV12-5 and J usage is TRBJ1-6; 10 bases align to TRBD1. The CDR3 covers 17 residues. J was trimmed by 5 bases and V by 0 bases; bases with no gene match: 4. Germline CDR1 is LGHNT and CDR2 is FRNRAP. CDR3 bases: TGTGCTAGTGGTTTGGTACTGGGGACAGGGGATAATTCACCCCTCCACTTT. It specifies CASGLVLGTGDNSPLHF.